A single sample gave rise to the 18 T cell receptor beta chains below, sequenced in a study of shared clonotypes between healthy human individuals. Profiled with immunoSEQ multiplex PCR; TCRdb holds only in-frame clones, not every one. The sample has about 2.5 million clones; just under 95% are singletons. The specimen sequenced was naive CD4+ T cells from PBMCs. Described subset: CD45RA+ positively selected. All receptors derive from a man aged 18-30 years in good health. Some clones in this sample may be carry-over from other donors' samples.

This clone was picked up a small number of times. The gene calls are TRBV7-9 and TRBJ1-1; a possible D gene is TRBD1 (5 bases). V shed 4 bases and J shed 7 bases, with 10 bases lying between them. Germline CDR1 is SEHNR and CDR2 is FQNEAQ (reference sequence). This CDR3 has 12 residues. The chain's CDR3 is CASSSTEYEAFF. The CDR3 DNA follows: TGTGCCAGCAGCTCGACAGAATATGAAGCTTTCTTT.

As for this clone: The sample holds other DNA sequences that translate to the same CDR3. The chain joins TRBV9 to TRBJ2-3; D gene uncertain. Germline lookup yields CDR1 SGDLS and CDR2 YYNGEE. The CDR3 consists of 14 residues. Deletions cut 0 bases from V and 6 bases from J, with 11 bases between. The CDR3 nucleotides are TGTGCCAGCAGCGTAGTTGAAGGAACCGATACGCAGTATTTT. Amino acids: CASSVVEGTDTQYF.

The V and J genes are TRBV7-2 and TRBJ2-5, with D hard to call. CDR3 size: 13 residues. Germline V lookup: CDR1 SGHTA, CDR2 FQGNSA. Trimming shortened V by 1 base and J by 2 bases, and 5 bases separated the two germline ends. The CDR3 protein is CASSLVRQETQYF. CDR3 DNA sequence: TGTGCCAGCAGCTTAGTACGGCAAGAGACCCAGTACTTC.

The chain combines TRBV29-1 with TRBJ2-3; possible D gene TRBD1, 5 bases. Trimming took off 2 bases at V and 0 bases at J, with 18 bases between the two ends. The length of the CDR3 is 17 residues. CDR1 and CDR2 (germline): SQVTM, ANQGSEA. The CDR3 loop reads CSVEFTGLGLSTDTQYF. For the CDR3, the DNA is TGCAGCGTTGAATTCACAGGCCTAGGCCTAAGCACAGATACGCAGTATTTT.

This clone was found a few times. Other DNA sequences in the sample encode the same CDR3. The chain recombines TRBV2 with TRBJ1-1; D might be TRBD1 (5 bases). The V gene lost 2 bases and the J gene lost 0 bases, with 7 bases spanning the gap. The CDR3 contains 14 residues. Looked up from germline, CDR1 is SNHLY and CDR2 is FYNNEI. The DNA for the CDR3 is TGTGCCAGCAGTGAACAGGGTATGAACACTGAAGCTTTCTTT. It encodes CASSEQGMNTEAFF.

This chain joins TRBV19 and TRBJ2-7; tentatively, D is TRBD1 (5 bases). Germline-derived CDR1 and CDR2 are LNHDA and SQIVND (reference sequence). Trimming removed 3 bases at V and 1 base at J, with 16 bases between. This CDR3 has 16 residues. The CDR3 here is CASSIASGIWSYEQYF. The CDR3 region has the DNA TGTGCCAGTAGTATTGCGTCAGGGATCTGGTCCTACGAGCAGTACTTC. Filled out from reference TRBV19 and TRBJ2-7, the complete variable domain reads DGGITQSPKYLFRKEGQNVTLSCEQNLNHDAMYWYRQDPGQGLRLIYYSQIVNDFQKGDIAEGYSVSREKKESFPLTVTSAQKNPTAFYLCASSIASGIWSYEQYFGPGTRLTVT.

The DNA of the CDR3 is TGCGCCAGCAGCTTTCGATCAGCGGGAGGAGTCTCCTACGAGCAGTACTTC. It yields the protein CASSFRSAGGVSYEQYF. This chain links TRBV5-1 with TRBJ2-7; 9 bases line up with TRBD2. J lost 0 bases, V lost 2 bases, and 9 bases had no gene match. CDR3 length: 17 residues. Germline CDR1 is SGHRS and CDR2 is YFSETQ.

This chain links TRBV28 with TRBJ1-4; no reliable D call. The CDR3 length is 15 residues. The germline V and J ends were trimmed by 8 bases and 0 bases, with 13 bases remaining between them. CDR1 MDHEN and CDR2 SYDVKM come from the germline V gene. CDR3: CASHQRSATNEKLFF. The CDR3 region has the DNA TGTGCCAGCCACCAGAGGAGTGCAACTAATGAAAAACTGTTTTTT. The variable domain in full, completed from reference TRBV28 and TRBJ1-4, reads DVKVTQSSRYLVKRTGEKVFLECVQDMDHENMFWYRQDPGLGLRLIYFSYDVKMKEKGDIPEGYSVSREKKERFSLILESASTNQTSMYLCASHQRSATNEKLFFGSGTQLSVL.

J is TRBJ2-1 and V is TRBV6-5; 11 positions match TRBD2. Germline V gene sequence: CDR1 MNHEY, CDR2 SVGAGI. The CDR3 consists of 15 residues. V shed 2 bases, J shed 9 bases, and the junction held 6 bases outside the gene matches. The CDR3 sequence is CASSYATSGKVEQFF. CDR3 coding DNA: TGTGCCAGCAGTTACGCGACTAGCGGGAAGGTTGAGCAGTTCTTC.

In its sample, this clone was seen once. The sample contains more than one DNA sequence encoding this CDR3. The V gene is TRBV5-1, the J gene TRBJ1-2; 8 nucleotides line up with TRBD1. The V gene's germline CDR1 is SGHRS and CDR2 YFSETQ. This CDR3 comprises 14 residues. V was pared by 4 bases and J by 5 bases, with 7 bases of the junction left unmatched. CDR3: CASSLQGADYGYTF. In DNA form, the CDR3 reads TGCGCCAGCAGCCTGCAGGGGGCGGATTATGGCTACACCTTC.

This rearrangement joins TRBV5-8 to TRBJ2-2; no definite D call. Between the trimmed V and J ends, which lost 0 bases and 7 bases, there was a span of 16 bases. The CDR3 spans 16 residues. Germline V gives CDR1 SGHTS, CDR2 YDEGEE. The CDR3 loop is CASSLAYGTQIGELFF. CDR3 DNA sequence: TGTGCCAGCAGCTTGGCCTACGGTACCCAGATCGGGGAGCTGTTTTTT.

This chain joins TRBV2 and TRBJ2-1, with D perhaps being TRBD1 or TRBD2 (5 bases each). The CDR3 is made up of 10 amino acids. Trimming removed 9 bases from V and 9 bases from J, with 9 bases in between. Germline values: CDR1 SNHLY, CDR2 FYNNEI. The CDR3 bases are TGTGCCAGTGGGGCGGGTGAGCAGTTCTTC. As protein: CASGAGEQFF.

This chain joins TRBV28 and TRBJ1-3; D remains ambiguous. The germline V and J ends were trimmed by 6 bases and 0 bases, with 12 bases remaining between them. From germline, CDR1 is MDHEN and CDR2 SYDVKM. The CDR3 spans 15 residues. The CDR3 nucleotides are TGTGCCAGCAGCCCGGGGTGGAGCTCTGGAAACACCATATATTTT. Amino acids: CASSPGWSSGNTIYF.

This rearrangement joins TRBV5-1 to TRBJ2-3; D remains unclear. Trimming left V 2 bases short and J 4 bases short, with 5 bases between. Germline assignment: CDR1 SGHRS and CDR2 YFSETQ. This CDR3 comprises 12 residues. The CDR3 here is CASSLQPDTQYF. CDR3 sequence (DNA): TGCGCCAGCAGCTTACAGCCAGATACGCAGTATTTT.

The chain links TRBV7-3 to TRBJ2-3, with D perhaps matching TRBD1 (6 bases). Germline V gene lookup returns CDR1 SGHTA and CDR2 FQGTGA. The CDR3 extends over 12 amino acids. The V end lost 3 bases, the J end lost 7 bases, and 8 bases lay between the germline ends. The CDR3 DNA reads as TGTGCCAGCAGCTTGGACAGCCATACGCAGTATTTT. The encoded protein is CASSLDSHTQYF.

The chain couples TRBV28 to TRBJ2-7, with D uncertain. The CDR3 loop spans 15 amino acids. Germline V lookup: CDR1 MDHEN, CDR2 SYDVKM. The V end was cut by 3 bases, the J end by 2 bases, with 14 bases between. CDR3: CASSFQVVAPYEQYF. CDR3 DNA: TGTGCCAGCAGTTTCCAGGTTGTCGCTCCCTACGAGCAGTACTTC.

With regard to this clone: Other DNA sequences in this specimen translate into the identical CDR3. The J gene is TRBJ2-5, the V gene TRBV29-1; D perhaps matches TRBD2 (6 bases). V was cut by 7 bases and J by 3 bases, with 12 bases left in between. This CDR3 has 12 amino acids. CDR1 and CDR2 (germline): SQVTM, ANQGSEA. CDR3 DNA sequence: TGCAGCGGAAGTGGCGGGGAAGAGACCCAGTACTTC. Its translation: CSGSGGEETQYF.

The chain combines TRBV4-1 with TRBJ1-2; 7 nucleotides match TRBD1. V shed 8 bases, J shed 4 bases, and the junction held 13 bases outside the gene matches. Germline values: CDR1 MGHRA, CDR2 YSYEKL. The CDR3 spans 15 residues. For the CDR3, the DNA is TGCGCCAGCCTCCCACTCAGGGGGGGGATCTATGGCTACACCTTC. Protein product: CASLPLRGGIYGYTF.